This entry is about one T cell receptor (beta chain). Its antigen is currently unknown. The data are from a study of cytomegalovirus exposure and HLA in healthy donors. General study points: The listing of some 170 TCR beta chains classed them as cytomegalovirus-associated. In a later analysis, HLA-associated beta chains showed higher expansion and lower generation probabilities than comparable chains. Presence/absence comparisons presumed near-even sequencing depth among donors.

Primers for the PCR totalled 60 Vbeta and 13 Jbeta. Here immunoSEQ multiplex PCR was the method, and the copy in TCRdb shows in-frame clones only, minus some. The table shows more than 80,000 clones, with nearly 80% occurring only once. V lost 4 bases and J 0 bases, leaving 9 bases between the germline ends. CDR1 and CDR2 (germline): WNHNN, SYGVQD (reference sequence). The CDR3 is 14 residues long. The material sequenced was PBMCs. V and J are TRBV10-1 and TRBJ1-1, with D unresolved. This clonotype originated in a middle-aged woman in good health and CMV-seropositive. In DNA, the CDR3 is TGCGCCAGCAGTGCAGGCCCCTTGAACACTGAAGCTTTCTTT. This gives the protein CASSAGPLNTEAFF.